The sequence of this T cell receptor (beta chain) was determined in a study of a mutant IDH1 vaccine in newly diagnosed glioma. At the level of the study: Pretreatment consisted of radiotherapy, temozolomide, or both, with most receiving both.

The protocol was immunoSEQ multiplex PCR, while the TCRdb copy is restricted to in-frame clones and leaves out a portion. The data contain roughly 60,000 clones, roughly 74% of them singletons. As for this clone: Its specificity is not known.

V lost 1 base and J 2 bases, leaving 6 bases between the germline ends. The germline V gene has CDR1 MGHRA and CDR2 YSYEKL. The CDR3 consists of 14 residues. Regarding time point: week 35, safety follow-up. The vaccine gave 300 ug of a 20-mer mutant IDH1 peptide subcutaneously per dose. This material consisted of PBMCs, taken from a glioma patient whose treatment included an IDH1 peptide vaccine. The chain links TRBV4-1 to TRBJ2-4, with D hard to call. The receptor was derived from a man aged 50-59 years with glioma. The CDR3 DNA follows: TGCGCCAGCAGCCAAGCGGATACCAAAAACATTCAGTACTTC. Protein sequence: CASSQADTKNIQYF.